This T cell receptor beta chain originates from a study of vaccination effects on CD4 cells after COVID-19. For the study at large: After vaccination, a few convalescent patients were sampled at early and late time points. Median timing of post-vaccine samples was 72 days after the second dose. Each well held around 2 million PBMC cultured with around 10 ug/ml peptides and about 9.7 IU/ml IL-2.

About this clone itself: Its antigen is unidentified.

When less than 13 days of culture had elapsed, CD4+ T cells were isolated. By PCR, the person was confirmed to have had SARS-CoV-2 infection between March and December 2020. Participants got two doses of BNT162b2 or mRNA-1273 vaccine. Cultures got half-medium changes with IL-2 on days 3 and 7. The assay was immunoSEQ multiplex PCR, and TCRdb's table has in-frame clones only and misses some. The table shows 50,000 or so clones, with around 80% occurring only once. This CDR3 comprises 14 residues. CDR1 is SGHTA, CDR2 FQGNSA, per germline. V dropped 2 bases and J dropped 4 bases, with 12 bases sitting between them.

The origin of this receptor is a human donor who had a prior SARS-CoV-2 infection. The chain combines TRBV7-2 with TRBJ2-7; D gene uncertain. The sequences come from CD4+ T cells from PBMCs cultured without peptide, collected after COVID-19 vaccination. CDR3 sequence reads: CASSLIGLLYEQYF. DNA of the CDR3: TGTGCCAGCAGCTTAATTGGGTTATTGTACGAGCAGTACTTC.